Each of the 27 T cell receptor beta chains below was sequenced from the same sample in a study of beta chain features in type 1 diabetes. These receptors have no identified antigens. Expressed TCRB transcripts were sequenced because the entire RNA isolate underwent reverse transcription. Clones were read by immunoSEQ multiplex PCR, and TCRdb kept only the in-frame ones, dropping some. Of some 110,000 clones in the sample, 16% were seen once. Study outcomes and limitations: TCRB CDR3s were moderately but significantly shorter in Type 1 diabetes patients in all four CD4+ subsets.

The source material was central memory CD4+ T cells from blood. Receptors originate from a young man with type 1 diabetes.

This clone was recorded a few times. CDR3 coding DNA: TGCAGCGCCACTGGATCTAACTATGGCTACACCTTC. It codes for CSATGSNYGYTF. The V gene is TRBV29-1, the J gene TRBJ1-2; no definite D call. The CDR3 sequence is 12 residues long. Germline-derived CDR1 and CDR2 are SQVTM and ANQGSEA. Trimming cost V 7 bases and J 0 bases, with 9 bases left between them.

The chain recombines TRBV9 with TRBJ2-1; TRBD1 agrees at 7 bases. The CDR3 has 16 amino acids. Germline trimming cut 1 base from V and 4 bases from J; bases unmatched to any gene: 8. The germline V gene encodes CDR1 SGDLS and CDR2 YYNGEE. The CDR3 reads CASSVTGQVFYNEQFF. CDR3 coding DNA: TGTGCCAGCAGCGTAACTGGACAGGTATTTTACAATGAGCAGTTCTTC.

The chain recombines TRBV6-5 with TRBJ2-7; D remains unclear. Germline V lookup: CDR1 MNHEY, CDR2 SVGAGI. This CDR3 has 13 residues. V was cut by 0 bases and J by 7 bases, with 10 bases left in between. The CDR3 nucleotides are TGTGCCAGCAGTTACTCGAAAGGGTATGAGCAGTACTTC. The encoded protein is CASSYSKGYEQYF.

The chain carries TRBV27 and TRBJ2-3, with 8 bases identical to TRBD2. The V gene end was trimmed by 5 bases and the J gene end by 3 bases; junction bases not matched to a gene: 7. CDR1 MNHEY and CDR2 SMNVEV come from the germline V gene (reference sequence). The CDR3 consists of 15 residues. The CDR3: CASSGRSGGTDTQYF. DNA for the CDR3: TGTGCCAGCAGTGGCAGATCGGGAGGGACAGATACGCAGTATTTT.

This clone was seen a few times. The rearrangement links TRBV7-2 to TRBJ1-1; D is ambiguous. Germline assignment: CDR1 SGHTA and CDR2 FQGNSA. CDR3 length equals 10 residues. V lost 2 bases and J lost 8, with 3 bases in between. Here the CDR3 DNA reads TGTGCCAGCAGCTTAACAGAAGCTTTCTTT. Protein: CASSLTEAFF.

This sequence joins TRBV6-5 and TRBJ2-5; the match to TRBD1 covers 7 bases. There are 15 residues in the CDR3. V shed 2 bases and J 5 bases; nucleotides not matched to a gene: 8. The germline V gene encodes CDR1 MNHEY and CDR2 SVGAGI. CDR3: CASSYRTGRQETQYF. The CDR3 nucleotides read TGTGCCAGCAGTTACCGGACAGGCCGACAGGAGACCCAGTACTTC.

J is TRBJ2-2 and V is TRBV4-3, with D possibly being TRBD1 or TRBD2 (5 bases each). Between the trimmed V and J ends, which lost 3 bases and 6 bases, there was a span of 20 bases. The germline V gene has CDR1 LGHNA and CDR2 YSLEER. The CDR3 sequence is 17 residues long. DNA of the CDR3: TGCGCCAGCAGCCACGTTCGGCAGGGAGCCGATCCCGGGGAGCTGTTTTTT. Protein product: CASSHVRQGADPGELFF.

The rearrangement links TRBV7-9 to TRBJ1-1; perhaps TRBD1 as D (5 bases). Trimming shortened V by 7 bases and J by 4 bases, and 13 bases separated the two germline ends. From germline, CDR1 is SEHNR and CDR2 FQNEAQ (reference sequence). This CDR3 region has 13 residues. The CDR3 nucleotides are TGTGCCAGCACCCCGACAGTGAGCACTGAAGCTTTCTTT. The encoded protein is CASTPTVSTEAFF.

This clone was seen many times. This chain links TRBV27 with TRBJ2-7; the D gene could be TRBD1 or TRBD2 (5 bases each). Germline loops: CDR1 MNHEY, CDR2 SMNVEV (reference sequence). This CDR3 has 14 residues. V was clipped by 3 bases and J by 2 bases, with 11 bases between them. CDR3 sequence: CASSFGDGTYEQYF. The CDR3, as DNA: TGTGCCAGCAGTTTCGGGGACGGGACCTACGAGCAGTACTTC.

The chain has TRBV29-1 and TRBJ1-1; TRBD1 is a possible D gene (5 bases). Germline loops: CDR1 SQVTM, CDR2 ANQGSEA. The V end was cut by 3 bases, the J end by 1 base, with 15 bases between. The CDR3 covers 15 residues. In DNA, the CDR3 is TGCAGCGTTGAGGGAGCGGCAGGGAAGAACACTGAAGCTTTCTTT. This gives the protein CSVEGAAGKNTEAFF.

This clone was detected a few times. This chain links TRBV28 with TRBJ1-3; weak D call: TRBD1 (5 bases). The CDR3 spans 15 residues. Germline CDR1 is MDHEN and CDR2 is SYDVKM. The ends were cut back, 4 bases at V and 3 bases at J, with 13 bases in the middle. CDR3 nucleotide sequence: TGTGCCAGCAGTTCGCTTGGGGCTGGTGGAAACACCATATATTTT. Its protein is CASSSLGAGGNTIYF.

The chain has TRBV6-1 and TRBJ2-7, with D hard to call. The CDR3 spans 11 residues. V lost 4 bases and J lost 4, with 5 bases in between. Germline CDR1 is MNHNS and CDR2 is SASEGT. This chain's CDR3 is CASSASYEQYF. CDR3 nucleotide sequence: TGTGCCAGCAGTGCGTCGTACGAGCAGTACTTC.

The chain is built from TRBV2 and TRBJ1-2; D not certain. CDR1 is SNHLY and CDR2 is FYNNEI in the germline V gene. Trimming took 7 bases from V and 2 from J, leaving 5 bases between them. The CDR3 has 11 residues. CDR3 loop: CASTVNYGYTF. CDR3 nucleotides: TGTGCCAGCACAGTAAACTATGGCTACACCTTC.

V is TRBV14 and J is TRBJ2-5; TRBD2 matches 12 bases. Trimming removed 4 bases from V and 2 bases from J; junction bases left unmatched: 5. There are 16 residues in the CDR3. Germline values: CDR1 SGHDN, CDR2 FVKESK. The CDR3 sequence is CASSPRTSGAQETQYF. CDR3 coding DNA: TGTGCCAGCAGCCCCCGGACTAGCGGGGCTCAAGAGACCCAGTACTTC.

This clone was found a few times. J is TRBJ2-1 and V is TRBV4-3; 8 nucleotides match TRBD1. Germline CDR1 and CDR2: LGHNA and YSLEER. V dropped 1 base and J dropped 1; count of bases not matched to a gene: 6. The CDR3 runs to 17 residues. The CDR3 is CASSQGAQGASYNEQFF. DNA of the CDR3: TGCGCCAGCAGCCAAGGAGCGCAGGGGGCTTCCTACAATGAGCAGTTCTTC.

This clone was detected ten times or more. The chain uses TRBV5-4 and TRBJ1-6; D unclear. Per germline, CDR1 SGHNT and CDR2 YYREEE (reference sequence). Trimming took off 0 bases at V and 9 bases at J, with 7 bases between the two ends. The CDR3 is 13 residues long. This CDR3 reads CASSLERASPLHF. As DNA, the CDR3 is TGTGCCAGCAGCTTGGAGAGGGCTTCACCCCTCCACTTT.

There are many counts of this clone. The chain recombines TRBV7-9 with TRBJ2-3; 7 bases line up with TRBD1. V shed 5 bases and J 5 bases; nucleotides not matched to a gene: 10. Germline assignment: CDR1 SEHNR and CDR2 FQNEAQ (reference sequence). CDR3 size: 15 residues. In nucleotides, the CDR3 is TGTGCCAGCAGCCCAGGACAGGCCGCCGGAGATACGCAGTATTTT. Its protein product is CASSPGQAAGDTQYF.

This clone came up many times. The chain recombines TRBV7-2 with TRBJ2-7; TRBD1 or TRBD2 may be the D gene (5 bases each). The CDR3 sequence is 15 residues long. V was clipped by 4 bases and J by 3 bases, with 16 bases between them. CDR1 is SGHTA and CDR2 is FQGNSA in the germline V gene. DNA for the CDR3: TGTGCCAGCAGCTCTCAAAACGGGGCCAGCTACGAGCAGTACTTC. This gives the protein CASSSQNGASYEQYF.

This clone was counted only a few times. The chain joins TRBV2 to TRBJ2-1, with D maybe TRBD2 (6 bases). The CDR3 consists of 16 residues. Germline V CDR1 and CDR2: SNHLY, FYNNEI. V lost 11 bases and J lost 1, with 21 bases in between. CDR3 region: CASQGSSRGSYNEQFF. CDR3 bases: TGTGCCTCCCAAGGGTCCTCCCGGGGGTCCTACAATGAGCAGTTCTTC.

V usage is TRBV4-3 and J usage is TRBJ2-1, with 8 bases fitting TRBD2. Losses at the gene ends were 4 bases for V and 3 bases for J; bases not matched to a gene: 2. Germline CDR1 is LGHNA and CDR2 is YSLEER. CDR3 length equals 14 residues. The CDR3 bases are TGCGCCAGCAGCCTAGCGGGGAGCTACAATGAGCAGTTCTTC. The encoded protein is CASSLAGSYNEQFF.

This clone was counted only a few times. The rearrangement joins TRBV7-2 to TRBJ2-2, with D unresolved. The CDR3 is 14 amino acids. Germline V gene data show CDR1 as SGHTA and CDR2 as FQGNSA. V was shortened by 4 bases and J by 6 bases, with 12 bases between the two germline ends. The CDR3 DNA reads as TGTGCCAGCAGCTGGACCCCTGGGTCCGGGGAGCTGTTTTTT. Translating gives CASSWTPGSGELFF.

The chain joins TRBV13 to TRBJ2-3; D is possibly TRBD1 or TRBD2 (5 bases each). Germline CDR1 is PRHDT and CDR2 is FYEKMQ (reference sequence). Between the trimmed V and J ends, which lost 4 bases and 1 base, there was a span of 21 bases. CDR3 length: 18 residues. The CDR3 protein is CASSSSPYGGKGTDTQYF. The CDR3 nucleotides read TGTGCCAGCAGCTCCTCCCCCTATGGGGGAAAGGGCACAGATACGCAGTATTTT.

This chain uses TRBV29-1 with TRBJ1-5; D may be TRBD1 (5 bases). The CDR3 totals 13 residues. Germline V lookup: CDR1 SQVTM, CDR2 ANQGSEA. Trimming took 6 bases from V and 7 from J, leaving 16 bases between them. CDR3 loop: CSVGDPDSQPQHF. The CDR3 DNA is TGCAGCGTGGGGGACCCCGACTCGCAGCCCCAGCATTTT.

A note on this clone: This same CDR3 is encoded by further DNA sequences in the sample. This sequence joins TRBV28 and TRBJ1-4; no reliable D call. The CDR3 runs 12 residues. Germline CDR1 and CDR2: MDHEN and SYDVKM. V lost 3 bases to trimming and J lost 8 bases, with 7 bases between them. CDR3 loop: CASSFSWEKLFF. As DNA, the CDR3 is TGTGCCAGCAGTTTCTCCTGGGAAAAACTGTTTTTT. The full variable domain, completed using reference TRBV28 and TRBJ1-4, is DVKVTQSSRYLVKRTGEKVFLECVQDMDHENMFWYRQDPGLGLRLIYFSYDVKMKEKGDIPEGYSVSREKKERFSLILESASTNQTSMYLCASSFSWEKLFFGSGTQLSVL.

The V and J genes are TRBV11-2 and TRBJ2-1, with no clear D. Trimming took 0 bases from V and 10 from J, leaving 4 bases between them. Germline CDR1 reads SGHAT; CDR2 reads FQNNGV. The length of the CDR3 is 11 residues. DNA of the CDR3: TGTGCCAGCAGCTTAGAACCGGAGCAGTTCTTC. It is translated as CASSLEPEQFF.

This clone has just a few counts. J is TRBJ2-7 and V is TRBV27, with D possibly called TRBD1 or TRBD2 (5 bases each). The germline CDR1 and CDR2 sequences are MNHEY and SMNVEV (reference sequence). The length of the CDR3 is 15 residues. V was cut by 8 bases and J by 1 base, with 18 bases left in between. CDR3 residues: CASGDRDAYSYEQYF. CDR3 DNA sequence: TGTGCCAGCGGGGACCGGGACGCCTATTCCTACGAGCAGTACTTC.

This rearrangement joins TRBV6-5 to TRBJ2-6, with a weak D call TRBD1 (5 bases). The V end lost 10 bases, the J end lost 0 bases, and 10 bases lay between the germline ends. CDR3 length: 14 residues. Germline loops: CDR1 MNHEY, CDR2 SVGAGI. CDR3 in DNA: TGTGCCATCACAGGTCCCTCTGGGGCCAACGTCCTGACTTTC. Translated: CAITGPSGANVLTF.